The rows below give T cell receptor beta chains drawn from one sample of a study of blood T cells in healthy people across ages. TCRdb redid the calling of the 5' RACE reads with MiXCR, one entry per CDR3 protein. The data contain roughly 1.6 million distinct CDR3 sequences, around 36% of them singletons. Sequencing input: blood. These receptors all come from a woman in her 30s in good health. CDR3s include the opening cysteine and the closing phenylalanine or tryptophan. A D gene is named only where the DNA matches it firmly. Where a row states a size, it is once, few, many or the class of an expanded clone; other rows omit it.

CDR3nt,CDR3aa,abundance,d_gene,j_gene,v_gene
TGTGCCAGCAGCTACTTGCTAGTCACCCCCCAAGAGACCCAGTACTTC,CASSYLLVTPQETQYF,.,.,TRBJ2-5,TRBV7-3
TGTGCCAGCAGCCAAGAGGCTAGCTTCACAGATACGCAGTATTTT,CASSQEASFTDTQYF,few,.,TRBJ2-3,TRBV3-1
TGTGCCAGCGGACAGATTTATCAGCCCCAGCATTTT,CASGQIYQPQHF,.,.,TRBJ1-5,TRBV6-1
TGCGCCAGCAGCCATATAGGACGGGCTGTTAATGAAAAACTGTTTTTT,CASSHIGRAVNEKLFF,.,.,TRBJ1-4,TRBV4-1
TGTGCCATCAGCGCAAAGAACAGGTACGAGCAGTACTTC,CAISAKNRYEQYF,.,.,TRBJ2-7,TRBV10-3
TGTGCCAGCTCACCTCGCGATGGAGAAGCTTTCTTT,CASSPRDGEAFF,.,.,TRBJ1-1,TRBV18
TGCAGTGCTTTGGGGCAGGGCTTTCTCTATGGCTACACCTTC,CSALGQGFLYGYTF,.,.,TRBJ1-2,TRBV20-1
TGCAGTGCTAGAGATAGATCGACAGGTCCCCCATACGAGCAGTACTTC,CSARDRSTGPPYEQYF,.,.,TRBJ2-7,TRBV20-1
TGCGCCAGCAGTCCCCCCCCGGAGCGCTGGAACAGGGAGAAAGAGACCCAGTACTTC,CASSPPPERWNREKETQYF,once,.,TRBJ2-5,TRBV4-1
TGTGCCAGCGGGGGAAGACAGGGAGGTTCCTACAATGAGCAGTTCTTC,CASGGRQGGSYNEQFF,.,.,TRBJ2-1,TRBV6-5
TGTGCCAGCTCAGCGACAGGGACGGATTCACCCCTCCACTTT,CASSATGTDSPLHF,few,TRBD1,TRBJ1-6,TRBV18
TGCAGCGTCCCCAGTGGGGACAGGGGGCGCGATGAGCAGTTCTTC,CSVPSGDRGRDEQFF,few,TRBD1,TRBJ2-1,TRBV29-1
TGTGCCAGCAGCCGGGCGTTGGGGACAGGGTCCCACGAGCAGTACTTC,CASSRALGTGSHEQYF,few,TRBD1,TRBJ2-7,TRBV28
TGTGCGGGAGCGAGGGGGGTAGAAGCTTTCTTT,CAGARGVEAFF,.,.,TRBJ1-1,TRBV6-1
TGCGGTGCTAGGGTCTCCTACAGCCTCAATATCATCAATGAGCAGTTCTTC,CGARVSYSLNIINEQFF,.,.,TRBJ2-1,TRBV20-1
TGTGCCAGCAGTTTAAACGGGGCCTCATCCTACGAGCAGTACTTC,CASSLNGASSYEQYF,.,.,TRBJ2-7,TRBV12-3/TRBV12-4
TGTGCCAGTAGTCTAGCTATCACAGATATGCAGTATTTT,CASSLAITDMQYF,.,.,TRBJ2-3,TRBV19
TGCGCCAGCAGCCAAGAATGGGGTCGGCCCCAGCATTTT,CASSQEWGRPQHF,.,.,TRBJ1-5,TRBV4-1
TGCAGTGCTCAGACCCAGGACAGGGACCGATTTGGTCAGCCCCAGCATTTT,CSAQTQDRDRFGQPQHF,.,TRBD1,TRBJ1-5,TRBV20-1
TGTGCCAGCAGCTCGTTATCGAATTCACCCCTCCACTTT,CASSSLSNSPLHF,.,.,TRBJ1-6,TRBV7-9
TGTGCCAGCAGCCCACTACGGGGGAAGTCGTTCAATGAGCAGTTCTTC,CASSPLRGKSFNEQFF,.,.,TRBJ2-1,TRBV7-6
TGTGCCAGCAGTTTAGGACTCTTTTCCCACGAGCAGTACTTC,CASSLGLFSHEQYF,.,.,TRBJ2-7,TRBV12-3/TRBV12-4
TGTGCCAGCAGTTATGCTAGCGGCTACGAGCAGTACTTC,CASSYASGYEQYF,few,TRBD2,TRBJ2-7,TRBV6-5
TGTGCCAGCAGCTTAGATCGGCGGCGGAGCTCCTACAATGCGCAGTTCTTC,CASSLDRRRSSYNAQFF,few,.,TRBJ2-1,TRBV11-2
TGCGCCAGTAAGCGAGGGACTAGCGGGAGTAGTGAGCAGTTCTTC,CASKRGTSGSSEQFF,.,TRBD2,TRBJ2-1,TRBV5-1
TGTGCCAGCAGCCAAGGGGCTAGCGGGGGGGAGGAGCAGTTCTTC,CASSQGASGGEEQFF,.,TRBD2,TRBJ2-1,TRBV4-2
TGTGCCAGCAGCTCGGGACTAGCGGGACGAAACCAAGAGGCCCAGTACTTC,CASSSGLAGRNQEAQYF,.,TRBD2,TRBJ2-5,TRBV5-4
TGTGCCAGCAGCTTAGAGGGACAGGCTAGTTTAACTGAAGCTTTCTTT,CASSLEGQASLTEAFF,few,TRBD1,TRBJ1-1,TRBV7-8
TGCAGCGGGGTAGGAAACACTGAAGCTTTCTTT,CSGVGNTEAFF,.,.,TRBJ1-1,TRBV29-1
TGTGCCAGCAGTTACTCTGGGGTCGCAAATTCACCCCTCCACTTT,CASSYSGVANSPLHF,.,.,TRBJ1-6,TRBV6-5
TGTGCCAGCAGCTTTGGAGGGAGCAGCCATGAGCAGTTCTTC,CASSFGGSSHEQFF,.,.,TRBJ2-1,TRBV7-9
TGTGCCAGCAGCGCCCGGACAGGGGGACCCTCCTACGAGCAGTACTTC,CASSARTGGPSYEQYF,.,TRBD1,TRBJ2-7,TRBV13